The following is a TCR beta chain sequence with its context. This clone was seen at least ten times. It has no known antigen specificity. The read comes to an end 3 residues before the CDR3 does, leaving the germline J gene to fill in the end. The data derive from a study of T cell clonality in common variable immunodeficiency (dated by TCRdb to between 2014 and 2017). Study-wide conclusions, independent of this receptor: CVID TCRbeta sequences reportedly showed fewer deletions and N-nucleotide insertions and lacked highly modified clones with 13 or more V deletions. CVID subjects shared fewer TCRbeta clones with each other than healthy controls did (p < 0.0001). Differences among patients in the CVID cohort limited the correlations between repertoire features and clinical complications. Despite equal DNA input, controls averaged roughly 84,000 unique sequences per sample versus around 30,000 in CVID samples. The authors noted that sequencing repertoires of T cell subpopulations would be needed to clarify what caused the increased clonality in CVID. TCRbeta clonality was higher in CVID subjects than in healthy controls (t-test p = 0.018), and the increase was most characteristic of about a third of subjects.

Both CVID patients and healthy controls were predominantly of Caucasian heritage. From each donor, about 4.5 to 9 ml of heparinized peripheral whole blood was collected. Genomic DNA from adults with common variable immune deficiency (CVID) and from healthy adult controls was the source for sequencing TCRbeta CDR3 repertoires. The control group was made up of about 22 healthy adult volunteers (about ten male and about twelve female) whose ages ranged from roughly 20 to 66 years, with a mean age of around 30. To isolate peripheral blood mononuclear cells, diluted blood was subjected to density centrifugation over Hypaque 1077 or Ficoll-Paque. Genomic DNA was extracted from unsorted mononuclear cells by Qiagen column purification or by a centrifugation-based method. Equivalent amounts of genomic DNA from CVID and control samples were used as sequencing input. For every sample, a 60 bp segment covering the rearranged TCRbeta CDR3 region was amplified and then sequenced. The immunoSEQ assay, a bias-corrected multiplex PCR combined with high-throughput sequencing, was used for TCRbeta amplification. On the study's bioinformatics: Each unique nucleotide sequence was treated as a clone and annotated with V, D and J genes, copy number and frequency. Sequences were labeled productive if in frame, and non-productive if out of frame or containing stop codons. As previously described, clonality was calculated on the basis of Shannon's entropy. The predicted amino acid sequences of productive clones were used to derive the mean CDR3 Kyte-Doolittle hydropathy. The R hclust function was used to hierarchically cluster scaled V gene usage with Manhattan distance and complete linkage. Clone sharing by CDR3 amino acid sequence was assessed by resampling 12 repertoires per group over 100 rounds. The repertoires were screened for 55 to 75 published EBV-specific TCRbeta sequences and approximately 240 published CMV-specific TCRbeta sequences. A couple of CVID samples that yielded fewer than 10,000 sequences were excluded from the analysis, so roughly 42 CVID repertoires were retained. The source is immuneACCESS, and TCRdb retained only in-frame sequences with V and J called. Part of the clones is not carried over; for the studies checked, unresolved V genes explain less than half of this, and the remainder is unexplained. V, J and clone size derive from that table, while D and trimming were established from the DNA sequence. This sample has around 45,000 clones in the table, none counted a single time. The biggest ten clones account for roughly 6% of the sample.

Trimming leaves V shorter by 3 bases and J shorter by 8 bases, with the junction holding 7 bases beyond the gene matches. Via the germline V gene (reference sequence), CDR1 is LNHDA and CDR2 SQIVND. From its cysteine to its phenylalanine, the CDR3 spans 17 amino acids. The DNA has 42 bases, all within the CDR3, and is read from base 1. The chain is assembled from TRBV19 and TRBJ2-2, with 15 central nucleotides matching TRBD2. The TCR comes from a person aged 18 to 75 in good health. Specimen: peripheral blood mononuclear cells. Partial CDR3 DNA: TGTGCCAGTAGTATTGGAGGACTAGCGGGGGGGCTTGGGGAG. The translation is CASSIGGLAGGLGE. The whole CDR3 region reads CASSIGGLAGGLGELFF.